The next 29 T cell receptor beta chains were all read from a single sample in a study of Ad26.COV2.S vaccination and SARS-CoV-2 variants. Treatment here: roughly 18 received Ad26.COV2.S at low or high dose, single or two shots; a few received placebo; per-sample allocation not given. Sample collection was performed on day 63 after the first vaccine or placebo injection. Data came from immunoSEQ multiplex PCR; TCRdb stores just in-frame clones and leaves some out. The sample shows around 300,000 clones, around 88% of them seen only once. The sequencing here drew on peripheral blood, taken in a trial of Ad26.COV2.S vaccine versus placebo. These receptors were taken from a person between 18 and 59 years old who received the Ad26.COV2.S COVID-19 vaccine or a placebo.

V is TRBV6-2 or TRBV6-3 and J is TRBJ2-1; D is ambiguous. This CDR3 spans 16 amino acids. Trimming cost V 2 bases and J 2 bases, with 13 bases left between them. Germline CDR1 MNHEY, CDR2 SVGEGT. CDR3 in DNA: TGTGCCAGCAGTTACCGCTACGGTTCGGCCTACAATGAGCAGTTCTTC. Amino acid sequence: CASSYRYGSAYNEQFF.

J is TRBJ1-4 and V is TRBV5-8; D gene uncertain. The CDR3 sequence is 16 residues long. The germline V gene has CDR1 SGHTS and CDR2 YDEGEE. The V and J ends lost 0 bases and 2 bases respectively, with 11 bases between them. As DNA, the CDR3 is TGTGCCAGCAGCTTGGAAACAGCCGGTACTAATGAAAAACTGTTTTTT. The encoded protein is CASSLETAGTNEKLFF.

The V call is TRBV27, the J call TRBJ2-1; 7 bases map to TRBD1. J lost 7 bases, V lost 5 bases, and 8 bases had no gene match. The CDR3 length is 14 residues. The germline CDR1 and CDR2 sequences are MNHEY and SMNVEV (reference sequence). In nucleotides, the CDR3 is TGTGCCAGCAGTGCGTCGACAGGGTGGAATGAGCAGTTCTTC. It yields the protein CASSASTGWNEQFF.

The chain links TRBV5-1 to TRBJ2-3, with D possibly TRBD2 on 7 matching bases. CDR1 and CDR2 (germline): SGHRS, YFSETQ. CDR3 length equals 13 residues. With 3 bases removed from V and 8 bases from J, the gap between germline ends came to 13 bases. CDR3 protein: CASSWEGGATQYF. The CDR3 coding sequence is TGCGCCAGCAGCTGGGAGGGGGGTGCTACGCAGTATTTT.

The V call is TRBV6-5, the J call TRBJ2-5; no definite D call. Germline CDR1 reads MNHEY; CDR2 reads SVGAGI. The ends were cut back, 5 bases at V and 0 bases at J, with 10 bases in the middle. This CDR3 is built from 14 residues. The CDR3 DNA follows: TGTGCCAGCAGTACCACAGAGTACCAAGAGACCCAGTACTTC. Its protein is CASSTTEYQETQYF.

The chain is built from TRBV5-1 and TRBJ2-1; 9 bases align to TRBD2. Germline V gene lookup returns CDR1 SGHRS and CDR2 YFSETQ. This CDR3 region has 15 residues. V was pared by 8 bases and J by 1 base, with 7 bases of the junction left unmatched. CDR3 protein: CARVSGRGSYNEQFF. Written as DNA, the CDR3 is TGCGCCAGGGTTAGCGGGAGAGGGTCCTACAATGAGCAGTTCTTC.

The rearrangement links TRBV28 to TRBJ2-4; 10 bases are a match to TRBD2. V lost 9 bases to trimming and J lost 9 bases; unmatched junction nucleotides: 11. CDR1 is MDHEN and CDR2 is SYDVKM in the germline V gene. CDR3 length: 14 residues. The CDR3 DNA reads TGTGCCAGTTCCGCAAGCGGGAGGGGAGGCATTCAGTACTTC. This encodes CASSASGRGGIQYF.

The rearrangement uses TRBV11-2 and TRBJ2-1; 7 positions agree with TRBD2. The germline CDR1 and CDR2 sequences are SGHAT and FQNNGV. The trim removed 8 bases at V and 7 bases at J, leaving 17 bases unmatched. CDR3 size: 16 residues. CDR3 DNA: TGTGCCAGCTCGATCCAGGGCTGGGAGGGCCGGAATGAGCAGTTCTTC. This gives the protein CASSIQGWEGRNEQFF.

This chain uses TRBV28 with TRBJ2-1; 13 nucleotides agree with TRBD2. Germline CDR1 is MDHEN and CDR2 is SYDVKM. The V segment lost 2 bases and the J segment 4 bases; nucleotides outside the gene matches: 5. CDR3 length: 17 residues. CDR3 loop: CASSLAGLAGPYNEQFF. For the CDR3, the DNA is TGTGCCAGCAGTTTAGCGGGACTAGCGGGACCATACAATGAGCAGTTCTTC.

This sequence joins TRBV4-1 and TRBJ1-1; D might be TRBD1 (5 bases). The germline CDR1 and CDR2 sequences are MGHRA and YSYEKL. This CDR3 is 17 amino acids long. V lost 1 base to trimming and J lost 2 bases, with 17 bases between them. CDR3 residues: CASSQAAGRGVNTEAFF. The CDR3, as DNA: TGCGCCAGCAGCCAAGCGGCGGGACGAGGGGTAAACACTGAAGCTTTCTTT.

The chain joins TRBV3-1 (or the pseudogene TRBV3-2) to TRBJ2-2; 9 nucleotides line up with TRBD1. The CDR3 extends over 15 amino acids. J lost 5 bases, V lost 7 bases, and 8 bases had no gene match. Germline V CDR1 and CDR2: LGHDT, YNNKEL (reference sequence). The CDR3 reads CASTPGQGETGELFF. CDR3 DNA: TGTGCCAGCACCCCGGGACAGGGAGAGACCGGGGAGCTGTTTTTT.

The chain has TRBV18 and TRBJ2-2; TRBD2 matches 7 bases. CDR3 length: 15 amino acids. From germline, CDR1 is KGHSH and CDR2 LQKENI. V dropped 3 bases and J dropped 4; count of bases not matched to a gene: 5. The CDR3 sequence is CASSPGGIGTGELFF. CDR3 sequence (DNA): TGTGCCAGCTCACCGGGGGGGATCGGCACCGGGGAGCTGTTTTTT.

This chain links TRBV2 with TRBJ2-2; D remains ambiguous. Germline V gene lookup returns CDR1 SNHLY and CDR2 FYNNEI. The CDR3 is 13 residues long. Trimming shortened V by 6 bases and J by 0 bases, and 5 bases separated the two germline ends. DNA for the CDR3: TGTGCCAGCAGCCGGACGAACACCGGGGAGCTGTTTTTT. As protein: CASSRTNTGELFF.

This clone was counted once. DNA for the CDR3: TGCGCCAGCAGCCAAGGGAACCAACCCTGGGATGAGCAGTTCTTC. Its translation: CASSQGNQPWDEQFF. The V and J genes are TRBV4-1 and TRBJ2-1; D is unclear. From germline, CDR1 is MGHRA and CDR2 YSYEKL. The CDR3 totals 15 residues. Trimming removed 1 base at V and 8 bases at J, with 15 bases between.

The DNA of the CDR3 is TGTGCCAGCAGTTACTCGGGAATTCGTCGGTCTGATACGCAGTATTTT. It encodes CASSYSGIRRSDTQYF. The chain carries TRBV6-5 and TRBJ2-3; the D is unclear. There are 16 residues in the CDR3. Germline V gives CDR1 MNHEY, CDR2 SVGAGI. V was clipped by 0 bases and J by 6 bases, with 16 bases between them.

The chain has TRBV6-5 and TRBJ1-5; no definite D call. Germline V gene sequence: CDR1 MNHEY, CDR2 SVGAGI. Trimming took off 9 bases at V and 5 bases at J, with 11 bases between the two ends. This CDR3 contains 12 residues. CDR3 protein: CASGREYQPQHF. CDR3 nucleotide sequence: TGTGCCAGTGGTAGGGAGTATCAGCCCCAGCATTTT.

CDR3 coding DNA: TGTGCCAGCAGCTTACAGTATGAGCGGGGACAAGAGACCCAGTACTTC. The encoded protein is CASSLQYERGQETQYF. The gene calls are TRBV7-8 and TRBJ2-5; 7 positions match TRBD2. The CDR3 runs 16 residues. J was trimmed by 2 bases and V by 2 bases; bases with no gene match: 8. The germline CDR1 and CDR2 sequences are SGHVS and FQNEAQ.

This clone was detected a few times. This sequence joins TRBV5-1 and TRBJ1-6; 8 bases agree with TRBD1. V lost 3 bases and J lost 10; bases outside the gene matches: 12. The germline gives CDR1 SGHRS, CDR2 YFSETQ. This CDR3 is built from 16 residues. The CDR3 sequence: CASSWGTGGGESPLHF. CDR3 coding DNA: TGCGCCAGCAGCTGGGGGACAGGTGGCGGGGAGTCACCCCTCCACTTT. The full variable domain, with the rest looked up from reference TRBV5-1 and TRBJ1-6, is KAGVTQTPRYLIKTRGQQVTLSCSPISGHRSVSWYQQTPGQGLQFLFEYFSETQRNKGNFPGRFSGRQFSNSRSEMNVSTLELGDSALYLCASSWGTGGGESPLHFGNGTRLTVT.

This chain connects TRBV19 to TRBJ2-1; D unclear. The CDR3 consists of 16 residues. V shed 1 base and J shed 4 bases, with 14 bases lying between them. Germline V gene lookup returns CDR1 LNHDA and CDR2 SQIVND (reference sequence). The CDR3 region is CASSIGTPLEYNEQFF. DNA of the CDR3: TGTGCCAGTAGTATAGGGACCCCACTCGAATACAATGAGCAGTTCTTC.

This clone was seen only once. The chain links TRBV4-2 to TRBJ2-5; a weak D match, TRBD2 (6 bases). V lost 5 bases and J lost 5, with 15 bases in between. The CDR3 contains 14 residues. Germline-derived CDR1 and CDR2 are LGHNA and YNFKEQ. The CDR3 reads CASSNSGVGETQYF. Here the CDR3 DNA reads TGTGCCAGCAGCAACTCGGGGGTTGGGGAGACCCAGTACTTC.

This clone was seen once. The chain couples TRBV28 to TRBJ2-5; 9 nucleotides match TRBD1. The V and J ends lost 4 bases and 5 bases, in that order; junction bases with no gene match: 8. Germline CDR1 reads MDHEN; CDR2 reads SYDVKM. The CDR3 contains 15 residues. The CDR3 nucleotides are TGTGCCAGCAGTTCCTCCGGGACAGGGCCGGAGACCCAGTACTTC. This codes for CASSSSGTGPETQYF.

The chain employs TRBV27 and TRBJ1-2; 10 nucleotides align to TRBD1. This CDR3 region has 16 residues. Germline CDR1 MNHEY, CDR2 SMNVEV (reference sequence). Losses at the gene ends were 5 bases for V and 2 bases for J; bases not matched to a gene: 8. The CDR3 reads CASSTQTGGVNYGYTF. The CDR3 DNA is TGTGCCAGCAGTACTCAGACAGGGGGCGTGAACTATGGCTACACCTTC.

This clone was seen a handful of times. The sample carries other DNA sequences with the same CDR3. This chain links TRBV3-1 (or the pseudogene TRBV3-2) with TRBJ1-2; D remains ambiguous. Trimming removed 1 base from V and 5 bases from J, with 2 bases in between. The CDR3 sequence is 11 residues long. In germline, CDR1 is LGHDT, CDR2 YNNKEL (reference sequence). The CDR3 sequence is CASSQGYGYTF. The CDR3 nucleotides read TGTGCCAGCAGCCAAGGTTATGGCTACACCTTC.

This sequence joins TRBV6-5 and TRBJ1-2, with D uncertain. Trimming took 5 bases from V and 6 from J, leaving 19 bases between them. The CDR3 covers 15 residues. Germline CDR1 reads MNHEY; CDR2 reads SVGAGI. CDR3 in amino acids: CASSLTGGDLDGYTF. In DNA, the CDR3 is TGTGCCAGCAGTCTTACCGGCGGTGACCTAGATGGCTACACCTTC.

The chain carries TRBV6-6 and TRBJ1-6, with D possibly TRBD1 on 5 matching bases. The germline V gene encodes CDR1 MNHNY and CDR2 SVGAGI (reference sequence). The CDR3 length is 14 residues. Trimming stripped 0 bases from V and 9 bases from J, with 9 bases between. The CDR3 DNA reads TGTGCCAGCAGTTACTCAGGGGAGTCTTCACCCCTCCACTTT. Translated: CASSYSGESSPLHF.

The genes are TRBV7-2 and TRBJ2-3, with unresolved D. The CDR3 sequence is 15 residues long. Germline values: CDR1 SGHTA, CDR2 FQGNSA. Trimming stripped 5 bases from V and 5 bases from J, with 17 bases between. The CDR3 protein is CASSRPQAVVDTQYF. The CDR3 bases are TGTGCCAGCAGCCGGCCGCAAGCAGTGGTAGATACGCAGTATTTT.

In its sample, this clone was seen once. The gene calls are TRBV25-1 and TRBJ2-2, with D uncertain. The CDR3 spans 13 residues. Germline V gene sequence: CDR1 MGHDK, CDR2 SYGVNS. Between the trimmed V and J ends, which lost 2 bases and 3 bases, there was a span of 4 bases. The CDR3 sequence: CASSEVDTGELFF. The CDR3 DNA reads TGTGCCAGCAGTGAAGTGGACACCGGGGAGCTGTTTTTT.

This chain links TRBV20-1 with TRBJ1-5; no firm D call. Trimming removed 3 bases from V and 2 bases from J, with 11 bases in between. In germline, CDR1 is DFQATT, CDR2 SNEGSKA (reference sequence). This CDR3 is built from 14 residues. CDR3 in amino acids: CSASPNWGNQPQHF. CDR3 nucleotide sequence: TGCAGTGCTAGTCCTAATTGGGGCAATCAGCCCCAGCATTTT.

The chain's CDR3 is CASSSAGSGNIQYF. The CDR3 DNA reads as TGTGCCAGCAGCTCTGCCGGGTCGGGGAACATTCAGTACTTC. This chain joins TRBV7-3 and TRBJ2-4, with TRBD2 as a possible D gene (5 bases). CDR3 length equals 14 residues. The V gene's germline CDR1 is SGHTA and CDR2 FQGTGA. Trimming took off 4 bases at V and 7 bases at J, with 14 bases between the two ends.